The next 23 T cell receptor beta chains were all read from a single sample in a study of blood T cell repertoires in COVID-19. Clones were read by immunoSEQ multiplex PCR, and TCRdb kept only the in-frame ones, dropping some. The table shows approximately 140,000 clones, with around 87% occurring only once. The sequenced material came from peripheral blood. The receptors were sampled from a man at least 80 years old with acute or convalescent COVID-19.

This clone came up a few times. J is TRBJ2-6 and V is TRBV19; D may be TRBD2 (7 bases). The V and J ends lost 5 bases and 3 bases respectively, with 11 bases between them. This CDR3 is built from 15 residues. Germline lookup yields CDR1 LNHDA and CDR2 SQIVND (reference sequence). CDR3 DNA sequence: TGTGCCAGTAGTTGGGGGGGCGTTGGGGCCAACGTCCTGACTTTC. This translates into CASSWGGVGANVLTF. The full variable domain, in which reference TRBV19 and TRBJ2-6 provide the parts outside the CDR3, is DGGITQSPKYLFRKEGQNVTLSCEQNLNHDAMYWYRQDPGQGLRLIYYSQIVNDFQKGDIAEGYSVSREKKESFPLTVTSAQKNPTAFYLCASSWGGVGANVLTFGAGSRLTVL.

This chain joins TRBV7-6 and TRBJ1-1; a possible D gene is TRBD1 (6 bases). This CDR3 spans 18 amino acids. V dropped 4 bases and J dropped 1 base, with 22 bases sitting between them. Germline lookup yields CDR1 SGHVS and CDR2 FNYEAQ. DNA for the CDR3: TGTGCCAGCAGCTCGGACGCGGTCAGGGGCGGATGGAACACTGAAGCTTTCTTT. This sequence encodes CASSSDAVRGGWNTEAFF.

The DNA of the CDR3 is TGTGCCATCAGTGATCGACAGGATAACACCGGGGAGCTGTTTTTT. This gives the protein CAISDRQDNTGELFF. The V gene is TRBV10-3, the J gene TRBJ2-2; D possibly corresponds to TRBD1 (6 bases). Looked up from germline, CDR1 is ENHRY and CDR2 is SYGVKD. Trimming shortened V by 3 bases and J by 2 bases, and 10 bases separated the two germline ends. The CDR3 totals 15 residues.

The V call is TRBV19, the J call TRBJ2-4; 10 bases agree with TRBD2. Germline V gives CDR1 LNHDA, CDR2 SQIVND (reference sequence). V shed 5 bases, J shed 8 bases, and the junction held 15 bases outside the gene matches. The CDR3 runs 17 residues. CDR3 region: CASSPLIAGGFPHIQYF. The CDR3 DNA is TGTGCCAGTAGTCCTTTAATAGCGGGAGGATTCCCCCACATTCAGTACTTC.

J is TRBJ2-2 and V is TRBV18, with a tentative D call TRBD1 (6 bases). Germline CDR1 KGHSH, CDR2 LQKENI. The CDR3 contains 18 residues. V shed 1 base and J shed 0 bases, with 15 bases lying between them. The CDR3 region has the DNA TGTGCCAGCTCACCACTACAGGGTGTACTCACGAACACCGGGGAGCTGTTTTTT. Its translation is CASSPLQGVLTNTGELFF.

This rearrangement joins TRBV14 to TRBJ2-7; TRBD1 might be the D (6 bases). Trimming pared 4 bases from V and 0 bases from J, leaving 10 bases between. The germline CDR1 and CDR2 sequences are SGHDN and FVKESK. The CDR3 is 14 residues long. CDR3 protein: CASSPGVSSYEQYF. The DNA of the CDR3 is TGTGCCAGCAGCCCAGGGGTAAGCTCCTACGAGCAGTACTTC.

The genes are TRBV11-2 and TRBJ2-1, with 12 bases matching TRBD2. V was pared by 4 bases and J by 7 bases, with 11 bases of the junction left unmatched. From germline, CDR1 is SGHAT and CDR2 FQNNGV. The CDR3 runs 17 residues. The DNA for the CDR3 is TGTGCCAGCAGCTCACAGCTAGCGGGAGGGCCCGGGAATGAGCAGTTCTTC. This gives the protein CASSSQLAGGPGNEQFF.

The rearrangement uses TRBV5-6 and TRBJ1-2, with TRBD1 matching over 8 bases. Germline-derived CDR1 and CDR2 are SGHDT and YYEEEE. Trimming cost V 1 base and J 7 bases; bases outside gene matches: 9. This CDR3 spans 15 amino acids. The CDR3 DNA sequence: TGTGCCAGCAGCTTGATTGGACAGGGAGGCGGTGGCTACACCTTC. Translated: CASSLIGQGGGGYTF.

The chain combines TRBV5-1 with TRBJ2-5; TRBD1 is a possible D gene (6 bases). From germline, CDR1 is SGHRS and CDR2 YFSETQ. The ends were cut back, 2 bases at V and 1 base at J, with 9 bases in the middle. This CDR3 is 14 amino acids long. As DNA, the CDR3 is TGCGCCAGCAGCTTCTCCAGGGGCCAAGAGACCCAGTACTTC. It is translated as CASSFSRGQETQYF.

The chain joins TRBV29-1 to TRBJ1-2; D is uncertain. The CDR3 length is 12 residues. The germline CDR1 and CDR2 sequences are SQVTM and ANQGSEA. V lost 3 bases and J lost 3, with 8 bases in between. CDR3 sequence reads: CSVDGRDYGYTF. DNA for the CDR3: TGCAGCGTTGACGGGCGGGACTATGGCTACACCTTC.

This chain links TRBV9 with TRBJ2-2, with D tentatively TRBD2 (6 bases). CDR3 length equals 15 residues. V lost 0 bases to trimming and J lost 9 bases, with 15 bases between them. Germline CDR1 and CDR2: SGDLS and YYNGEE. CDR3 residues: CASSVGLVGGWELFF. CDR3 nucleotides: TGTGCCAGCAGCGTAGGCTTAGTCGGGGGATGGGAGCTGTTTTTT.

The rearrangement joins TRBV9 to TRBJ1-5; D not resolved. V was trimmed by 4 bases and J by 6 bases, leaving 17 bases between them. This CDR3 has 15 amino acids. Looked up from germline, CDR1 is SGDLS and CDR2 is YYNGEE. Here the CDR3 reads CASSLGGLLGQPQHF. The CDR3 nucleotides read TGTGCCAGCAGCCTCGGAGGGCTGTTGGGTCAGCCCCAGCATTTT.

The rearrangement joins TRBV7-6 to TRBJ1-1, with D unresolved. The V gene lost 8 bases and the J gene lost 7 bases, with 17 bases spanning the gap. The germline V gene has CDR1 SGHVS and CDR2 FNYEAQ. The CDR3 totals 13 residues. This CDR3 reads CASALGEGIEAFF. For the CDR3, the DNA is TGTGCCAGCGCCCTGGGAGAAGGGATTGAAGCTTTCTTT.

The rearrangement uses TRBV27 and TRBJ2-7; D is ambiguous. The V and J ends lost 10 bases and 4 bases respectively, with 8 bases between them. The length of the CDR3 is 10 residues. The germline V gene encodes CDR1 MNHEY and CDR2 SMNVEV (reference sequence). CDR3 region: CANEWYEQYF. In nucleotides, the CDR3 is TGTGCCAACGAGTGGTACGAGCAGTACTTC.

V and J are TRBV27 and TRBJ1-1; D unclear. The CDR3 totals 13 residues. Trimming removed 7 bases from V and 3 bases from J, with 12 bases in between. Germline values: CDR1 MNHEY, CDR2 SMNVEV (reference sequence). The CDR3 DNA sequence: TGTGCCAGCAAGCTCCGGGAGTACACTGAAGCTTTCTTT. It translates to CASKLREYTEAFF.

This chain uses TRBV2 with TRBJ1-2, with 7 bases identical to TRBD1. V shed 4 bases and J 5 bases; nucleotides not matched to a gene: 10. Germline CDR1 is SNHLY and CDR2 is FYNNEI. CDR3 size: 15 residues. The CDR3 region is CASSVEGAKSYGYTF. The CDR3 nucleotides are TGTGCCAGCAGTGTCGAGGGGGCGAAGTCGTATGGCTACACCTTC.

The rearrangement joins TRBV23-1 to TRBJ1-6; 8 bases are a match to TRBD1. TRBV23-1 is designated an ORF whose function remains uncertain. The CDR3 has 20 residues. V dropped 2 bases and J dropped 0; count of bases not matched to a gene: 12. In DNA, the CDR3 is TGCGCCAGCAGTCAAGGGGATCGTGGTGGACAGGGCTCCTATAATTCACCCCTCCACTTT. Translation: CASSQGDRGGQGSYNSPLHF.

The V gene is TRBV28, the J gene TRBJ1-4; tentative D call: TRBD1 (6 bases). The CDR3 is made up of 15 amino acids. V lost 7 bases to trimming and J lost 7 bases, with 19 bases between them. Looked up from germline, CDR1 is MDHEN and CDR2 is SYDVKM. The CDR3 sequence is CASTKGGAAGEKLFF. CDR3 DNA: TGTGCCAGCACCAAGGGGGGGGCTGCTGGTGAAAAACTGTTTTTT.

This clone was seen a single time. The genes are TRBV19 and TRBJ1-2; D is unresolved. This CDR3 is built from 12 residues. Germline V gene data show CDR1 as LNHDA and CDR2 as SQIVND (reference sequence). V was trimmed by 5 bases and J by 2 bases, leaving 6 bases between them. This chain's CDR3 is CASSGPNYGYTF. The CDR3 DNA reads TGTGCCAGTAGTGGCCCCAACTATGGCTACACCTTC.

The J gene is TRBJ2-3, the V gene TRBV20-1, with D uncertain. Germline loops: CDR1 DFQATT, CDR2 SNEGSKA (reference sequence). The CDR3 sequence is 14 residues long. V was trimmed by 3 bases and J by 5 bases, leaving 15 bases between them. In DNA form, the CDR3 reads TGCAGTGCTAGTTCTTCCCTAGTCGTAGATACGCAGTATTTT. Amino acids: CSASSSLVVDTQYF.

This sequence joins TRBV28 and TRBJ2-3, with 8 bases matching TRBD1. In germline, CDR1 is MDHEN, CDR2 SYDVKM. Trimming removed 5 bases from V and 4 bases from J; junction bases left unmatched: 5. The CDR3 has 14 amino acids. CDR3: CASSPGGVSDTQYF. CDR3 DNA sequence: TGTGCCAGCAGTCCAGGGGGCGTTTCAGATACGCAGTATTTT.

The rearrangement uses TRBV7-9 and TRBJ2-2; D uncertain. The CDR3 spans 13 residues. CDR1 SEHNR and CDR2 FQNEAQ come from the germline V gene (reference sequence). V lost 5 bases to trimming and J lost 5 bases, with 9 bases between them. The CDR3 coding sequence is TGTGCCAGCAGCCCCAGCGCGACCGGGGAGCTGTTTTTT. It translates to CASSPSATGELFF.

The chain has TRBV3-1 (or the pseudogene TRBV3-2) and TRBJ2-1; no clear D. Germline assignment: CDR1 LGHDT and CDR2 YNNKEL (reference sequence). V lost 3 bases, J lost 9 bases, and 12 bases lay in between. The CDR3 is made up of 13 amino acids. This CDR3 reads CASSQNRGSEQFF. CDR3 DNA sequence: TGTGCCAGCAGCCAGAATCGAGGCTCTGAGCAGTTCTTC.